This TCR beta chain was recorded in a study of blood T cells in healthy people across ages. Study observations and caveats: Comparison with aged donors showed that long-lived donors had more naive CD4+ cells and higher diversity.

Per germline, CDR1 SGHDN and CDR2 FVKESK. The CDR3 has 14 residues. The V end lost 1 base, the J end lost 6 bases, and 11 bases lay between the germline ends. Using a J-beta primer mix together with a sample-barcoded 5' primer, a second PCR was run for about 6 to 12 cycles. Via MiXCR, TCRdb re-called the 5' RACE reads, giving one row per CDR3 protein. The table shows hundreds of thousands of distinct CDR3 sequences, with approximately 60% occurring only once. This clonotype was recorded a few times. The antigen is not known. The origin of this receptor is a man aged 35-49 years in good health. Sequencing was performed on blood. This rearrangement joins TRBV14 to TRBJ2-3; D not certain. The CDR3 protein is CASSQVSVFDTQYF. The CDR3 DNA reads TGTGCCAGCAGCCAAGTTTCCGTATTTGATACGCAGTATTTT.